This entry lists 18 T cell receptor beta chains sequenced from one sample in a study of blood T cell repertoires in COVID-19. Here immunoSEQ multiplex PCR was the method, and the copy in TCRdb shows in-frame clones only, minus some. Among around 200,000 clones, around 80% were seen once, and the ten largest hold roughly 8.7%. The sample comprised peripheral blood. The receptors come from a man aged 40-55 years with active or convalescent COVID-19.

The chain combines TRBV7-9 with TRBJ1-2; D perhaps matches TRBD1 (6 bases). The V gene lost 5 bases and the J gene lost 8 bases, with 15 bases spanning the gap. Germline V gene sequence: CDR1 SEHNR, CDR2 FQNEAQ (reference sequence). The CDR3 sequence is 13 residues long. CDR3 sequence (DNA): TGTGCCAGCAGCCGTTACAGGGAGCGAGGCTACACCTTC. Encoded protein: CASSRYRERGYTF.

This sequence joins TRBV6-1 and TRBJ2-3; 9 bases agree with TRBD1. V lost 0 bases and J lost 4; bases outside the gene matches: 11. Germline V gene lookup returns CDR1 MNHNS and CDR2 SASEGT. This CDR3 spans 18 amino acids. CDR3 amino acids: CASSEAWGQGSGADTQYF. CDR3 nucleotide sequence: TGTGCCAGCAGTGAAGCATGGGGACAGGGAAGCGGGGCAGATACGCAGTATTTT.

CDR3 sequence (DNA): TGTGCCAGCAGCCCCCGGGGGGGCAGGACAGATACGCAGTATTTT. Translation gives CASSPRGGRTDTQYF. V gene TRBV7-2 combines with J gene TRBJ2-3; 8 bases are shared with TRBD2. Germline CDR1 reads SGHTA; CDR2 reads FQGNSA. This CDR3 has 15 amino acids. V shed 5 bases, J shed 3 bases, and the junction held 7 bases outside the gene matches.

J is TRBJ2-6 and V is TRBV27; D is perhaps TRBD1 (5 bases). The germline V gene has CDR1 MNHEY and CDR2 SMNVEV (reference sequence). The CDR3 runs to 16 residues. Trimming took 5 bases from V and 0 from J, leaving 11 bases between them. The CDR3 DNA sequence: TGTGCCAGCAGTCGACAGATCAACTCTGGGGCCAACGTCCTGACTTTC. This translates into CASSRQINSGANVLTF.

The CDR3 loop reads CASSSGTVYEQYF. CDR3 in DNA: TGTGCCAGCAGCTCGGGGACAGTATACGAGCAGTACTTC. The V call is TRBV27, the J call TRBJ2-7; TRBD1 matches 7 bases. The CDR3 contains 13 residues. V was clipped by 6 bases and J by 4 bases; unmatched bases: 6. Germline lookup yields CDR1 MNHEY and CDR2 SMNVEV (reference sequence).

The chain combines TRBV19 with TRBJ1-6; D might be TRBD1 (6 bases). Trimming shortened V by 3 bases and J by 7 bases, and 10 bases separated the two germline ends. The germline V gene has CDR1 LNHDA and CDR2 SQIVND (reference sequence). The CDR3 covers 14 residues. CDR3 sequence: CASSIGGLNSPLHF. CDR3 DNA sequence: TGTGCCAGTAGTATCGGGGGGCTCAATTCACCCCTCCACTTT.

The genes are TRBV27 and TRBJ2-7; D uncertain. Deletions cut 4 bases from V and 3 bases from J, with 4 bases between. From germline, CDR1 is MNHEY and CDR2 SMNVEV (reference sequence). The CDR3 consists of 11 residues. This CDR3 reads CASSSGYEQYF. The DNA of the CDR3 is TGTGCCAGCAGTTCAGGCTACGAGCAGTACTTC.

The chain has TRBV6-5 and TRBJ1-3; TRBD1 matches at 7 bases. The germline gives CDR1 MNHEY, CDR2 SVGAGI. V was clipped by 0 bases and J by 4 bases; unmatched bases: 3. The CDR3 covers 15 residues. CDR3 in DNA: TGTGCCAGCAGTTACTCGACAGGGCGAGGAAACACCATATATTTT. This sequence encodes CASSYSTGRGNTIYF.

CDR3 sequence: CASSVGVQKETQYF. CDR3 coding DNA: TGTGCCAGCAGCGTAGGAGTACAGAAAGAGACCCAGTACTTC. V gene TRBV9 combines with J gene TRBJ2-5; D is uncertain. CDR3 size: 14 residues. Per the germline V gene, CDR1 is SGDLS and CDR2 is YYNGEE. Deletions cut 0 bases from V and 3 bases from J, with 9 bases between.

The chain joins TRBV29-1 to TRBJ1-4, with 7 positions matching TRBD1. CDR3 length: 13 amino acids. Germline assignment: CDR1 SQVTM and CDR2 ANQGSEA. Losses at the gene ends were 7 bases for V and 7 bases for J; bases not matched to a gene: 9. CDR3 in amino acids: CSGPQGRPEKLFF. The CDR3 DNA is TGCAGCGGACCACAGGGGAGGCCTGAAAAACTGTTTTTT. Full variable domain (missing parts from reference TRBV29-1 and TRBJ1-4): SAVISQKPSRDICQRGTSLTIQCQVDSQVTMMFWYRQQPGQSLTLIATANQGSEATYESGFVIDKFPISRPNLTFSTLTVSNMSPEDSSIYLCSGPQGRPEKLFFGSGTQLSVL.

The gene calls are TRBV27 and TRBJ2-7, with 11 bases matching TRBD2. The CDR3 contains 15 residues. CDR1 MNHEY and CDR2 SMNVEV come from the germline V gene (reference sequence). The junction had 7 bases not matched to a gene; V was cut back by 3 bases and J by 6 bases. This CDR3 is CASSFSLAGDGEQYF. In DNA, the CDR3 is TGTGCCAGCAGTTTTTCACTAGCGGGAGACGGCGAGCAGTACTTC.

The chain carries TRBV28 and TRBJ2-5; 8 bases are a match to TRBD1. The CDR3 extends over 13 amino acids. Germline V gene data show CDR1 as MDHEN and CDR2 as SYDVKM. V shed 4 bases and J 6 bases; nucleotides not matched to a gene: 4. The CDR3 here is CASSSGGAKTQYF. In DNA form, the CDR3 reads TGTGCCAGCAGTTCAGGGGGCGCGAAGACCCAGTACTTC. Looking up the rest from reference TRBV28 and TRBJ2-5 gives the full variable domain: DVKVTQSSRYLVKRTGEKVFLECVQDMDHENMFWYRQDPGLGLRLIYFSYDVKMKEKGDIPEGYSVSREKKERFSLILESASTNQTSMYLCASSSGGAKTQYFGPGTRLLVL.

The chain links TRBV19 to TRBJ1-1; D not certain. V was pared by 6 bases and J by 1 base, with 12 bases between. The germline V gene encodes CDR1 LNHDA and CDR2 SQIVND (reference sequence). The CDR3 extends over 14 amino acids. In DNA form, the CDR3 reads TGTGCCAGTAGCGCCTGGCAATCGAACACTGAAGCTTTCTTT. This sequence encodes CASSAWQSNTEAFF.

The chain uses TRBV5-4 and TRBJ2-7; TRBD2 might be the D (6 bases). V was trimmed by 2 bases and J by 4 bases, leaving 13 bases between them. Germline lookup yields CDR1 SGHNT and CDR2 YYREEE (reference sequence). The CDR3 contains 14 residues. The CDR3 nucleotides read TGTGCCAGCAGCTTTCTGGACTACCCTTACGAGCAGTACTTC. The encoded protein is CASSFLDYPYEQYF.

CDR3 sequence (DNA): TGCGCCAGCAGCCCCGACGGGTGGTCCTACAATGAGCAGTTCTTC. The encoded protein is CASSPDGWSYNEQFF. The chain joins TRBV5-1 to TRBJ2-1; D call uncertain. Germline values: CDR1 SGHRS, CDR2 YFSETQ. The CDR3 is made up of 15 amino acids. Trimming took 4 bases from V and 1 from J, leaving 12 bases between them. Full variable domain (outside the CDR3, taken from reference TRBV5-1 and TRBJ2-1): KAGVTQTPRYLIKTRGQQVTLSCSPISGHRSVSWYQQTPGQGLQFLFEYFSETQRNKGNFPGRFSGRQFSNSRSEMNVSTLELGDSALYLCASSPDGWSYNEQFFGPGTRLTVL.

The chain links TRBV27 to TRBJ1-2, with TRBD1 identical over 9 bases. Trimming took 10 bases from V and 7 from J; bases not matched to a gene: 7. Germline CDR1 and CDR2: MNHEY and SMNVEV (reference sequence). The CDR3 runs to 12 residues. Written as DNA, the CDR3 is TGTGCCACCAAGACAGGGGGGGCTGGCTACACCTTC. Its protein is CATKTGGAGYTF.

This clone was seen only once. The chain links TRBV19 to TRBJ2-7; D call uncertain. Trimming removed 3 bases at V and 4 bases at J, with 13 bases between. CDR1 and CDR2 from the germline V gene are LNHDA and SQIVND (reference sequence). The CDR3 is 14 amino acids. The CDR3 DNA sequence: TGTGCCAGTAGTATTATGGGCAACCTTTACGAGCAGTACTTC. Protein: CASSIMGNLYEQYF.

This clone has just one count. This chain uses TRBV5-1 with TRBJ2-1, with D unclear. The ends were cut back, 3 bases at V and 7 bases at J, with 11 bases in the middle. The CDR3 is made up of 13 amino acids. Germline loops: CDR1 SGHRS, CDR2 YFSETQ. CDR3: CASSSPPRNEQFF. The CDR3 DNA reads as TGCGCCAGCAGCTCCCCCCCCAGAAATGAGCAGTTCTTC.